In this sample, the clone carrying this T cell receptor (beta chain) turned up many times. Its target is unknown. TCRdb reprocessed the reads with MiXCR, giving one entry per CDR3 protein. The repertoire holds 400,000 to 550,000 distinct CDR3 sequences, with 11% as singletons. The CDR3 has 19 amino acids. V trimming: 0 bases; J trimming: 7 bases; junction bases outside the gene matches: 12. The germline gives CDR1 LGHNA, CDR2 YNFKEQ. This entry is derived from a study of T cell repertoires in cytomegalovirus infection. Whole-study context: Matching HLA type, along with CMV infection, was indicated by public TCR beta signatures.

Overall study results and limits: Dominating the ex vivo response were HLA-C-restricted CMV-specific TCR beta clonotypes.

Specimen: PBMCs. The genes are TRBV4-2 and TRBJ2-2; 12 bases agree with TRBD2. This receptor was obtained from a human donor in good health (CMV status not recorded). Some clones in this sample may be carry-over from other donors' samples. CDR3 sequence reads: CASSQDPSGGAWGGGELFF. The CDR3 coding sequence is TGTGCCAGCAGCCAAGATCCTAGCGGGGGGGCATGGGGTGGCGGGGAGCTGTTTTTT.